One and the same sample provided the 15 T cell receptor beta chains below, sequenced in a study of T cell responses to AZD1222 COVID-19 vaccine. The method was immunoSEQ multiplex PCR; TCRdb's version includes in-frame clones alone and lacks a portion of them. The data hold 55,000 to 65,000 clones, with 80% observed a single time. The sample consisted of peripheral blood, taken 28 days after the second AZD1222 dose. Source of these receptors: an adult who received the AZD1222 COVID-19 vaccine.

CDR3 coding DNA: TGTGCCAGCAGTGACCCAGGGGCCGGAAACACCATATATTTT. Its translation: CASSDPGAGNTIYF. V usage is TRBV6-2 or TRBV6-3 and J usage is TRBJ1-3; tentative D call: TRBD1 (6 bases). Trimming removed 5 bases from V and 4 bases from J, with 12 bases in between. From germline, CDR1 is MNHEY and CDR2 SVGEGT. The CDR3 spans 14 residues.

This clone was observed a few times. This sample also contains other DNA sequences that code for the same CDR3. The V and J genes are TRBV6-2 or TRBV6-3 and TRBJ1-1; D is undetermined. In germline, CDR1 is MNHEY, CDR2 SVGEGT. The CDR3 is 13 amino acids. V was cut by 5 bases and J by 1 base, with 8 bases left in between. For the CDR3, the DNA is TGTGCCAGCAGTAACGCAGGGAACACTGAAGCTTTCTTT. Translation: CASSNAGNTEAFF.

This chain joins TRBV6-5 and TRBJ1-1; unclear D gene. V lost 5 bases to trimming and J lost 4 bases, with 17 bases between them. CDR3 length equals 15 residues. Germline CDR1 MNHEY, CDR2 SVGAGI. CDR3 residues: CASSPLPGRGTEAFF. The CDR3 DNA reads as TGTGCCAGCAGTCCCCTCCCCGGCAGAGGCACTGAAGCTTTCTTT.

The chain is built from TRBV28 and TRBJ1-3, with a possible D match to TRBD1 (6 bases). The CDR3 contains 14 residues. Germline loops: CDR1 MDHEN, CDR2 SYDVKM. V was shortened by 8 bases and J by 0 bases, with 11 bases between the two germline ends. Here the CDR3 DNA reads TGTGCCAGCCTTAAGACAGGCTCTGGAAACACCATATATTTT. Translation: CASLKTGSGNTIYF.

CDR3 DNA: TGTGCCAGCTCACCACAGGAAGCCTACGAGCAGTACTTC. It specifies CASSPQEAYEQYF. The genes are TRBV18 and TRBJ2-7; D is ambiguous. Between the trimmed V and J ends, which lost 1 base and 2 bases, there was a span of 6 bases. The CDR3 covers 13 residues. Germline CDR1 reads KGHSH; CDR2 reads LQKENI.

V and J are TRBV5-4 and TRBJ1-2, with 8 bases lining up with TRBD1. The CDR3 has 15 residues. Germline CDR1 is SGHNT and CDR2 is YYREEE (reference sequence). With 4 bases clipped from V and 7 bases from J, the junction kept 12 bases outside the gene matches. CDR3 region: CASSPLDREGPGYTF. DNA for the CDR3: TGTGCCAGCAGCCCTCTGGACAGGGAAGGCCCTGGCTACACCTTC.

This clone was seen a handful of times. The chain is built from TRBV19 and TRBJ1-6, with 10 bases fitting TRBD1. With 2 bases clipped from V and 7 bases from J, the junction kept 2 bases outside the gene matches. The CDR3 covers 15 residues. Germline V CDR1 and CDR2: LNHDA, SQIVND (reference sequence). Here the CDR3 reads CASSIRQGANSPLHF. CDR3 coding DNA: TGTGCCAGTAGTATACGACAGGGGGCGAATTCACCCCTCCACTTT. The variable domain in full, with the rest retrieved from reference TRBV19 and TRBJ1-6, is DGGITQSPKYLFRKEGQNVTLSCEQNLNHDAMYWYRQDPGQGLRLIYYSQIVNDFQKGDIAEGYSVSREKKESFPLTVTSAQKNPTAFYLCASSIRQGANSPLHFGNGTRLTVT.

This clone was detected only a few times. The V gene is TRBV3-1 (or the pseudogene TRBV3-2), the J gene TRBJ1-1; TRBD1 might be the D (5 bases). Germline CDR1 is LGHDT and CDR2 is YNNKEL (reference sequence). V shed 9 bases and J shed 8 bases, with 16 bases lying between them. This CDR3 contains 12 residues. The CDR3 spells CASWAVGTEAFF. CDR3 in DNA: TGTGCCAGTTGGGCGGTCGGGACGGAAGCTTTCTTT.

The chain employs TRBV5-4 and TRBJ2-1; D gene uncertain. The germline V gene has CDR1 SGHNT and CDR2 YYREEE (reference sequence). V dropped 0 bases and J dropped 0 bases, with 7 bases sitting between them. This CDR3 spans 15 amino acids. CDR3 DNA sequence: TGTGCCAGCAGCTTGGACGTAAGCTCCTACAATGAGCAGTTCTTC. This codes for CASSLDVSSYNEQFF.

This clone has just a few counts. The chain is built from TRBV5-1 and TRBJ1-6; 10 bases line up with TRBD1. Germline V gives CDR1 SGHRS, CDR2 YFSETQ. V was clipped by 4 bases and J by 8 bases; unmatched bases: 6. The CDR3 has 15 residues. CDR3 amino acids: CASSVGTGAYSPLHF. The CDR3 DNA sequence: TGCGCCAGCAGCGTCGGGACAGGGGCGTATTCACCCCTCCACTTT.

This chain connects TRBV30 to TRBJ1-2; 9 bases are shared with TRBD1. The J segment lost 4 bases and the V segment lost 6 bases, leaving 6 bases of the junction unmatched. Germline values: CDR1 GTSNPN, CDR2 SVGIG (reference sequence). The CDR3 loop spans 13 amino acids. The CDR3 DNA reads TGTGCCTGTCGGGACAGGGCGGGCTATGGCTACACCTTC. Protein sequence: CACRDRAGYGYTF.

Only a few counts were recorded for this clone. The chain joins TRBV11-2 to TRBJ1-4; D may be TRBD1 (6 bases). The CDR3 is made up of 15 amino acids. V was clipped by 5 bases and J by 10 bases, with 20 bases between them. Germline CDR1 SGHAT, CDR2 FQNNGV. The CDR3 coding sequence is TGTGCCAGCAGCCAACGCGGCAGGGGAGAAGGAAAACTGTTTTTT. This codes for CASSQRGRGEGKLFF.

The V call is TRBV27, the J call TRBJ1-3; unclear D gene. The germline V gene has CDR1 MNHEY and CDR2 SMNVEV (reference sequence). V was cut by 0 bases and J by 3 bases, with 6 bases left in between. This CDR3 region has 14 residues. This CDR3 is CASSLSWSGNTIYF. The DNA for the CDR3 is TGTGCCAGCAGTTTATCGTGGAGTGGAAACACCATATATTTT.

V and J are TRBV6-1 and TRBJ2-3, with no clear D. Deletions cut 2 bases from V and 6 bases from J, with 9 bases between. Per the germline V gene, CDR1 is MNHNS and CDR2 is SASEGT. This CDR3 has 13 amino acids. CDR3 DNA: TGTGCCAGCAGTGAACGTTTGGGGGATACGCAGTATTTT. Protein product: CASSERLGDTQYF.

The chain recombines TRBV9 with TRBJ1-1; weak D call: TRBD1 (6 bases). Trimming left V 0 bases short and J 5 bases short, with 14 bases between. Germline assignment: CDR1 SGDLS and CDR2 YYNGEE. The CDR3 contains 15 residues. The CDR3 DNA is TGTGCCAGCAGCGTAGGACCGGGGGCTATAACTGAAGCTTTCTTT. Protein sequence: CASSVGPGAITEAFF.